This T cell receptor beta chain comes out of a study of CD8+ T cells in alopecia areata. Points on this clone: Its antigen remains unknown.

General study points: With tofacitinib ongoing, many expanded lesional clones persisted in both scalp and blood.

The germline gives CDR1 SGHAT, CDR2 FQNNGV. V trimming: 1 base; J trimming: 6 bases; junction bases outside the gene matches: 6. This CDR3 spans 16 amino acids. The treatment: oral pan-JAK inhibitor, 5-10 mg twice daily. As the sequencing template, cDNA was produced by extracting RNA and reverse transcribing it. Assay: immunoSEQ multiplex PCR; the TCRdb copy retains only in-frame clones and omits some. The data hold some 220,000 clones, with 50% to 60% observed a single time. This sequence originates from a human donor with alopecia areata. V gene TRBV11-2 combines with J gene TRBJ1-6, with 7 bases lining up with TRBD1. Material: CD4+ T cells sorted from blood, obtained at week 4, from a patient treated with tofacitinib. The CDR3 DNA is TGTGCCAGCAGCTTAGTAGGACAGGAAGTTAATTCACCCCTCCACTTT. Amino acids: CASSLVGQEVNSPLHF.